This TCR beta chain was captured in a study of T-cell reconstitution after alpha-beta-depleted transplantation in children. This clonotype was counted ten times or more. Its antigen is as yet unknown. The V and J ends lost 6 bases and 0 bases, in that order; junction bases with no gene match: 8. The CDR3 spans 15 residues. Germline V lookup: CDR1 MDHEN, CDR2 SYDVKM. Unique molecular identifiers tagged the TCRbeta library. MiXCR was run by TCRdb on the PCR reads, yielding one entry per CDR3 protein. The sample has under 60,000 distinct CDR3 sequences, around 5.9% seen once. General observations from the study: The authors attributed T-cell counts and diversity one year after transplant mostly to newly produced T cells. By about two months after transplant, alpha-beta T cells reportedly arose from several hundred graft clones that had expanded. For some patients, TCRbeta diversity was high at day 60 because of recipient T cells and thymic progenitors that survived.

This clonotype originated in a female patient aged 2 to 10 who had a stem cell transplant for aplastic anemia, so the T cells may come from the graft donor. The sample was PBMCs, mostly from graft donor cells, taken 60 days after TCRalphabeta/CD19-depleted stem cell transplant. This rearrangement joins TRBV28 to TRBJ2-7; 7 bases are a match to TRBD1. CDR3 DNA sequence: TGTGCCAGCAGAACTAGACAGGGACCCTCCTACGAGCAGTACTTC. Translated, it gives CASRTRQGPSYEQYF.